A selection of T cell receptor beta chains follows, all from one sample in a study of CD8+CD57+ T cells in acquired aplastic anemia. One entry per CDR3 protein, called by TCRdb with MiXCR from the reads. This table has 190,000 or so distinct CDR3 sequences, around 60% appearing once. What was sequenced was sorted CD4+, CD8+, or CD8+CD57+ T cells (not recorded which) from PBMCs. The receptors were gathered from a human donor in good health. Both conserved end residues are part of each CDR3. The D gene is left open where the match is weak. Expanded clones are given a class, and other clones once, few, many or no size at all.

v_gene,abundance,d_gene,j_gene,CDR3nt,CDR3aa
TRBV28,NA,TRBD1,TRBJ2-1,TGTGCCAGCAGTCAGGGGGTCTCCGGCAATGAGCAGTTCTTC,CASSQGVSGNEQFF
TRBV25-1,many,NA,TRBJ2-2,TGTGCCAGCAAATCGGCGGGATACCCCGGGGAGCTGTTTTTT,CASKSAGYPGELFF
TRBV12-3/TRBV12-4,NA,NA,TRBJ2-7,TGTGCCAGCAGCGCAAGACAGGTATCCTACGAGCAGTACTTC,CASSARQVSYEQYF
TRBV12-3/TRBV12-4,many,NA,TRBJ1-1,TGTGCCAGCACCCGACAGGACAAGAACACTGAAGCTTTCTTT,CASTRQDKNTEAFF
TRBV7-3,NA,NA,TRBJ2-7,TGTGCCAGCAGCTACCTCCGGGACACGTCCTACGAGCAGTACTTC,CASSYLRDTSYEQYF
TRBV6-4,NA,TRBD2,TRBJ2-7,TGTGCCAGCAGTGATCGGGGGGGCTCCTACGAGCAGTACTTC,CASSDRGGSYEQYF
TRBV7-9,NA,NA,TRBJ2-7,TGTGCCAGCAGCTCTTCTTTCGAGCAGTACTTC,CASSSSFEQYF
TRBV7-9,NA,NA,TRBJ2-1,TGTGCCAGCAGCTTAGGTCCACCCGACAATGAGCAGTTCTTC,CASSLGPPDNEQFF
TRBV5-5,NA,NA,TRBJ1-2,TGTGCCAGCAGTTCCGTGGCTTACTATGGCTACACCTTC,CASSSVAYYGYTF
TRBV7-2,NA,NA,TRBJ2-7,TGTGCCAGCAGCCTCCCAGGGCCCTACTACGAGCAGTACTTC,CASSLPGPYYEQYF
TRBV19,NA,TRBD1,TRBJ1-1,TGTGCCAGTCACAGGGGGCGCGAGGGCACTGAAGCTTTCTTT,CASHRGREGTEAFF
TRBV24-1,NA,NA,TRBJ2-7,TGTGCCACCAGTGATTTGATGACCGAGCGGTACTTC,CATSDLMTERYF